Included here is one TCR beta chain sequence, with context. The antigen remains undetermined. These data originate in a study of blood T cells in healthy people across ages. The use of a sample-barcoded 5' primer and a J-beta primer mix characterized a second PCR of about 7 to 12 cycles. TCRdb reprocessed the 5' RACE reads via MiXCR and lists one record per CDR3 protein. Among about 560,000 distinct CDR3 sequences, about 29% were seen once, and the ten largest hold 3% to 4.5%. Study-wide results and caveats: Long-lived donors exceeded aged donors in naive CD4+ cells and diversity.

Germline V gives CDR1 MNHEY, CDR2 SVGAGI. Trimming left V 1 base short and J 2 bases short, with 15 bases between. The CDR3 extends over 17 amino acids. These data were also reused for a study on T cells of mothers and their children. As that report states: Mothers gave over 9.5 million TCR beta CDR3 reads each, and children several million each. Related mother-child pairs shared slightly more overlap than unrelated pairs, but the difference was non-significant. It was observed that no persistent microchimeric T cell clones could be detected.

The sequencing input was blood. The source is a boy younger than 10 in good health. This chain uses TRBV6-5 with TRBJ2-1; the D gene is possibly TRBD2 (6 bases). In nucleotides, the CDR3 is TGTGCCAGCAGTTACTTTCCGCGGGGCCAAACCTACAATGAGCAGTTCTTC. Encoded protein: CASSYFPRGQTYNEQFF.